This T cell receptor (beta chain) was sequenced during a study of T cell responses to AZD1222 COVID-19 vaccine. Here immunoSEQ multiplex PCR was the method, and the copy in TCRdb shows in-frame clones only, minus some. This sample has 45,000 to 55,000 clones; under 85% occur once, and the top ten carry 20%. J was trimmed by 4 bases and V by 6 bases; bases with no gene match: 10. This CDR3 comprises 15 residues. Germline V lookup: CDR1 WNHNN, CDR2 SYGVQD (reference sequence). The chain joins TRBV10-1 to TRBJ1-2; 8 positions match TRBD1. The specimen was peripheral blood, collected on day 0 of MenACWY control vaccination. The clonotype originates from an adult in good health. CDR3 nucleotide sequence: TGCGCCAGCAGCCCCGGGACAGGAAATTTCTATGGCTACACCTTC. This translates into CASSPGTGNFYGYTF.